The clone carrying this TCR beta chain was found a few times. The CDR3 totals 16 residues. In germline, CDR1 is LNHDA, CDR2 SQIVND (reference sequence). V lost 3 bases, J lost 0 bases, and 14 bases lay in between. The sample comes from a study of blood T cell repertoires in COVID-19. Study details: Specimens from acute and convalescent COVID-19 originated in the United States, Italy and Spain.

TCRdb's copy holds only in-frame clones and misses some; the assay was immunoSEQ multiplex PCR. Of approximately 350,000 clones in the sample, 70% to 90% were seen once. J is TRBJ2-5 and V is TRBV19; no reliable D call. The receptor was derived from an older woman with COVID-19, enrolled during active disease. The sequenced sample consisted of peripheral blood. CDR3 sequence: CASSILAVTYQETQYF. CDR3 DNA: TGTGCCAGTAGTATCCTGGCGGTAACCTACCAAGAGACCCAGTACTTC.